This T cell receptor beta chain was sequenced during a study of blood T cell repertoires in COVID-19. Study-wide background: From T cells, B-cell-depleted T cells, or PBMCs came the material, which was cDNA or gDNA.

CDR3 size: 15 residues. V was pared by 2 bases and J by 2 bases, with 14 bases between. CDR1 is SGHRS, CDR2 YFSETQ, per germline. Clones were sequenced by immunoSEQ multiplex PCR, and TCRdb holds only the in-frame ones, with some missing. This table has under 300,000 clones, around 78% appearing once. The rearrangement uses TRBV5-1 and TRBJ2-7, with D possibly being TRBD1 (6 bases). The clonotype comes from a man aged 55 to 70 who had recovered from COVID-19. Sample: peripheral blood. The CDR3 spells CASSFTGTTTYEQYF. The CDR3 DNA reads as TGCGCCAGCAGCTTCACCGGGACAACGACCTACGAGCAGTACTTC.